These 16 T cell receptor beta chains were all obtained from the same sample, sequenced in a study of cytomegalovirus exposure and HLA in healthy donors. The PCR contained 60 Vbeta and 13 Jbeta primers. Repertoires were generated with immunoSEQ multiplex PCR, while TCRdb's copy carries only in-frame clones and drops some. The repertoire holds a few hundred thousand clones, with 70% to 80% as singletons. The sequencing sample was made of PBMCs. The receptors were gathered from a young woman in good health and CMV-seronegative.

This clone showed up just once. The gene calls are TRBV27 and TRBJ1-6, with D perhaps TRBD1 (5 bases). The CDR3 has 13 amino acids. Germline CDR1 and CDR2: MNHEY and SMNVEV (reference sequence). The V end was cut by 2 bases, the J end by 9 bases, with 8 bases between. DNA for the CDR3: TGTGCCAGCAGTTTAGGAAGGGGTTCACCCCTCCACTTT. Translating it yields CASSLGRGSPLHF.

This clone was seen more than once but under ten times. The gene calls are TRBV5-6 and TRBJ1-6, with 8 nucleotides matching TRBD1. V gave up 4 bases and J gave up 7 bases; unmatched junction bases: 7. CDR1 and CDR2 (germline): SGHDT, YYEEEE. This CDR3 has 15 residues. The chain's CDR3 is CASSPRTGSNSPLHF. CDR3 coding DNA: TGTGCCAGCAGCCCAAGGACAGGGAGCAATTCACCCCTCCACTTT.

The rearrangement links TRBV18 to TRBJ2-4, with D perhaps TRBD2 (5 bases). The V gene's germline CDR1 is KGHSH and CDR2 LQKENI. The V end lost 6 bases, the J end lost 9 bases, and 15 bases lay between the germline ends. The CDR3 runs 13 residues. CDR3 sequence: CASSTLGSSIQYF. The CDR3 region has the DNA TGTGCCAGCTCGACCTTAGGGAGTAGCATTCAGTACTTC.

The chain combines TRBV6-5 with TRBJ2-7; 10 bases are a match to TRBD1. The CDR3 sequence is 14 residues long. V gave up 6 bases and J gave up 6 bases; unmatched junction bases: 8. In germline, CDR1 is MNHEY, CDR2 SVGAGI. CDR3 sequence (DNA): TGTGCCAGCAGACGAGGACAGGGGGAGGGCGAGCAGTACTTC. Its translation: CASRRGQGEGEQYF.

In regard to this clone: The junction departs from germline at one end; a sequencing error may be responsible. The rearrangement links TRBV6-5 to TRBJ2-7, with a possible D match to TRBD1 (6 bases). The CDR3 is 12 residues long. Germline V gene sequence: CDR1 MNHEY, CDR2 SVGAGI. The CDR3 DNA follows: TGTGCCAGCAGCCCCGAGTACGGACAGCTTCTATTC. Translation gives CASSPEYGQLLF.

The table lists this clone with a few counts. The chain is built from TRBV4-1 and TRBJ2-5; D is perhaps TRBD2 (5 bases). V lost 1 base and J lost 2, with 17 bases in between. Germline CDR1 and CDR2: MGHRA and YSYEKL. The CDR3 is 17 amino acids. The CDR3 spells CASSQAVRADHQETQYF. The CDR3 nucleotides read TGCGCCAGCAGCCAAGCCGTCCGAGCGGACCATCAAGAGACCCAGTACTTC.

This clone was observed a single time. Compared with germline, one end of the junction differs, possibly owing to a read error. The chain recombines TRBV7-7 with TRBJ1-5, with 7 bases identical to TRBD1. The CDR3 runs to 19 residues. Germline CDR1 SSHAT, CDR2 FNYEAQ (reference sequence). The CDR3, as DNA: TGTGCTAGCAGCCGGAGGGGAGGACAGGCCTTTTATAGCAATCAGCCCCAGCATTTT. Its protein product is CASSRRGGQAFYSNQPQHF.

The V gene is TRBV10-1, the J gene TRBJ2-2; no clear D gene. Germline-derived CDR1 and CDR2 are WNHNN and SYGVQD (reference sequence). The germline V and J ends were trimmed by 0 bases and 6 bases, with 5 bases remaining between them. This CDR3 comprises 13 residues. The CDR3 sequence: CASSESSSGELFF. CDR3 nucleotide sequence: TGCGCCAGCAGTGAGTCATCATCCGGGGAGCTGTTTTTT.

The gene calls are TRBV5-1 and TRBJ1-1, with 7 nucleotides matching TRBD1. V lost 0 bases to trimming and J lost 4 bases; unmatched junction nucleotides: 6. The CDR3 is made up of 15 amino acids. Germline-derived CDR1 and CDR2 are SGHRS and YFSETQ. CDR3: CASSLGEGATTEAFF. The CDR3 coding sequence is TGCGCCAGCAGCTTGGGAGAGGGGGCCACCACTGAAGCTTTCTTT.

The gene calls are TRBV7-9 and TRBJ2-5, with D tentatively TRBD2 (5 bases). V was pared by 3 bases and J by 2 bases, with 7 bases between. The length of the CDR3 is 13 residues. Germline lookup yields CDR1 SEHNR and CDR2 FQNEAQ (reference sequence). The CDR3 DNA follows: TGTGCCAGCAGCTTGGGAGAACAAGAGACCCAGTACTTC. It translates to CASSLGEQETQYF.

This clone occurred a few times. CDR3 nucleotide sequence: TGTGCCAGCAGTGAGTCGCGCTACGAGCAGTACTTC. It translates to CASSESRYEQYF. The chain links TRBV2 to TRBJ2-7; D is ambiguous. V was trimmed by 3 bases and J by 3 bases, leaving 6 bases between them. This CDR3 is built from 12 residues. Germline V CDR1 and CDR2: SNHLY, FYNNEI.

V usage is TRBV5-1 and J usage is TRBJ2-2; TRBD1 matches at 12 bases. V lost 2 bases and J lost 0; bases outside the gene matches: 8. Germline CDR1 SGHRS, CDR2 YFSETQ. The CDR3 contains 19 residues. Here the CDR3 reads CASSFPGQGAVPNTGELFF. The CDR3 DNA follows: TGCGCCAGCAGCTTTCCGGGACAGGGGGCCGTTCCGAACACCGGGGAGCTGTTTTTT.

This clone was seen once. This chain links TRBV30 with TRBJ1-3; a weak D match, TRBD1 (5 bases). With 0 bases removed from V and 1 base from J, the gap between germline ends came to 13 bases. This CDR3 is 16 amino acids long. The V gene's germline CDR1 is GTSNPN and CDR2 SVGIG (reference sequence). Here the CDR3 reads CAWSVGAGTSGNTIYF. The CDR3 DNA reads as TGTGCCTGGAGTGTTGGGGCAGGGACTTCTGGAAACACCATATATTTT.

This chain joins TRBV6-6 and TRBJ2-5, with 7 bases aligning to TRBD2. The CDR3 is 13 amino acids. V shed 6 bases, J shed 5 bases, and the junction held 6 bases outside the gene matches. Germline values: CDR1 MNHNY, CDR2 SVGAGI (reference sequence). CDR3: CASRTAGRETQYF. The CDR3 nucleotides read TGTGCCAGCAGGACAGCGGGGCGTGAGACCCAGTACTTC.

The gene calls are TRBV29-1 and TRBJ2-5; perhaps TRBD1 as D (7 bases). Germline-derived CDR1 and CDR2 are SQVTM and ANQGSEA. This CDR3 has 14 residues. V lost 4 bases to trimming and J lost 5 bases, with 17 bases between them. CDR3 in DNA: TGCAGCGTTGTGGAGGGGGCTCGGAGTGAGACCCAGTACTTC. Translated, it gives CSVVEGARSETQYF.

The chain joins TRBV5-4 to TRBJ1-5; D perhaps matches TRBD1 (5 bases). The CDR3 is 14 amino acids. The germline V gene has CDR1 SGHNT and CDR2 YYREEE (reference sequence). Trimming pared 0 bases from V and 2 bases from J, leaving 6 bases between. This chain's CDR3 is CASSLVGGNQPQHF. In DNA form, the CDR3 reads TGTGCCAGCAGCTTGGTAGGGGGCAATCAGCCCCAGCATTTT. Complete variable domain (other parts from reference TRBV5-4 and TRBJ1-5): ETGVTQSPTHLIKTRGQQVTLRCSSQSGHNTVSWYQQALGQGPQFIFQYYREEENGRGNFPPRFSGLQFPNYSSELNVNALELDDSALYLCASSLVGGNQPQHFGDGTRLSIL.